The 5 T cell receptor beta chains listed next were all sequenced from one sample in a study of blood T cells in healthy people across ages. With a J-beta primer mix and a sample-barcoded 5' primer, a second PCR ran about 6 to 11 cycles. Each CDR3 protein is one row after TCRdb ran MiXCR on the 5' RACE reads. The table lists 600,000 to 850,000 distinct CDR3 sequences, approximately 39% of them singletons. The source material was blood. All receptors come from a woman aged 55 to 70 in good health.

Ten or more counts support this clonotype. This chain connects TRBV12-3 or TRBV12-4 to TRBJ2-4; 7 nucleotides agree with TRBD2. This CDR3 spans 17 amino acids. J lost 0 bases, V lost 4 bases, and 9 bases had no gene match. The CDR3 DNA reads as TGTGCCAGCAGTTATCAGCGGGATTACCTAGCCAAAAACATTCAGTACTTC. Its protein is CASSYQRDYLAKNIQYF.

This clonotype was seen more than once but under ten times. The chain employs TRBV7-3 and TRBJ2-7, with TRBD1 identical over 7 bases. Germline loops: CDR1 SGHTA, CDR2 FQGTGA. The CDR3 has 13 amino acids. V lost 4 bases to trimming and J lost 7 bases; unmatched junction nucleotides: 7. This CDR3 reads CASSSYTGEEQYF. CDR3 sequence (DNA): TGTGCCAGCAGCTCCTACACAGGGGAGGAGCAGTACTTC.

With regard to this clonotype: The junction and the germline gene differ at one end; a read error may be behind it. The rearrangement uses TRBV18 and TRBJ1-1; tentative D call: TRBD1 (5 bases). CDR1 KGHSH and CDR2 LQKENI come from the germline V gene. This CDR3 spans 13 amino acids. CDR3 region: CASAPGLNTEAFF. The CDR3 coding sequence is TGTGCCAGCGCACCAGGGCTTAACACTGAAGCTTTCTTT.

The chain joins TRBV11-2 to TRBJ2-1, with D perhaps being TRBD1 or TRBD2 (5 bases each). The CDR3 has 15 residues. Germline CDR1 SGHAT, CDR2 FQNNGV. Trimming shortened V by 2 bases and J by 5 bases, and 13 bases separated the two germline ends. This CDR3 reads CASSLRPGGHNEQFF. DNA of the CDR3: TGTGCCAGCAGCTTAAGGCCTGGGGGTCACAATGAGCAGTTCTTC.

V and J are TRBV4-2 and TRBJ1-4; 7 bases agree with TRBD1. V was pared by 0 bases and J by 5 bases, with 6 bases of the junction left unmatched. This CDR3 is built from 16 residues. Germline V lookup: CDR1 LGHNA, CDR2 YNFKEQ. CDR3 DNA: TGTGCCAGCAGCCAAGACGCGACAGGGAGGAATGAAAAACTGTTTTTT. Translated: CASSQDATGRNEKLFF.